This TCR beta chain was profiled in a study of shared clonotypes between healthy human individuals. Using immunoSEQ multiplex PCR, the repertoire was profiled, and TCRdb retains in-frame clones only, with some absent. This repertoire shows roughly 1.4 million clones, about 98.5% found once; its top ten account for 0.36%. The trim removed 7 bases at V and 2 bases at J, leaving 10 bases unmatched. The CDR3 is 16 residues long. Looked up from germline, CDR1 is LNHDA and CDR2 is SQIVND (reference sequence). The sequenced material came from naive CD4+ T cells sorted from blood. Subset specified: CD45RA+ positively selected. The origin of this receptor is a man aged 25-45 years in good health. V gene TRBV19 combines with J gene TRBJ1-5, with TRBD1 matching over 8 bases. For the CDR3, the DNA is TGTGCCAGTACCCCCAGTGTGGGACAGGGCAATCAGCCCCAGCATTTT. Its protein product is CASTPSVGQGNQPQHF.